This record looks at one T cell receptor (beta chain) sequence and its context. Its antigen is unknown. One base away there is no much larger clone; base qualities are not given. The entry originates in a study of T cell responses to AZD1222 COVID-19 vaccine (dated by TCRdb to the early 2020s). Describing the broader study: TCR sequencing covered fewer than 250 trial participants: 200 to 220 given two doses of AZD1222 and about 26 given two doses of MenACWY control vaccine. Trial participants were enrolled by age into subgroups of 18-55, 56-69 and 70-plus years, and 148, 28 and 57 TCR-sequenced participants, respectively, were included in these subgroups.

In the paper's terms, the time point label means: about 28 days (+/-7) after the second vaccine dose. AZD1222 recipients given second doses at about 4 weeks or at about 12 weeks were pooled, since spike-specific TCR depth and breadth were not found to differ between the two schedules. Samples from vaccinated people were obtained from the UK trials COV001 and COV002, which included a single-blind randomized controlled phase 2/3 trial of AZD1222 (ChAdOx1 nCoV-19) in healthy adults. For TCRbeta chain sequencing, PBMC samples were collected from trial participants at day 0 and at day 28 after the second dose. The CDR3 runs 13 residues from the cysteine to the phenylalanine. The read is trimmed to its CDR3 DNA, 39 bases read in frame from base 1. As encoded in the germline V gene, CDR1 is MNHNS while CDR2 is SASEGT. Relative to germline, V is 5 bases shorter and J is 10 bases shorter, with 15 bases between their ends.

The CDR3 regions of human TCRbeta chains were subjected to immunosequencing. The authors processed their data as follows. Repertoire TCRs were matched against a reference library of SARS-CoV-2-specific TCRs generated with the MIRA antigen-specificity platform. Breadth meant the fraction of unique TCRs that were SARS-CoV-2-associated, whereas depth meant the fraction of total T cells that were SARS-CoV-2-associated. Each spike-specific TCR was assigned to its reactive spike region and to a CD4 or CD8 class using the MIRA data. Log10-transformed breadth and depth values were compared by one-way ANOVA with Sidak's multiple comparisons tests. TCRdb limited this immuneACCESS table to in-frame rearrangements with V and J called. A share of clones is missing; checked studies link under half to unresolved V genes, and the rest is unexplained. Clone size and V and J calls were adopted from that table, with D and trimming inferred from the DNA. The sample data list under 100,000 clones, and approximately 85% of these were observed just once. The ten largest account for 9.5% to 13% of the sample.

Study-wide conclusions, independent of this receptor: No day 14 peak-response samples were available, so repertoires were characterized only after the peak T cell response. Participants were mostly white British and included more females than males, and it was suggested by the authors that clonal diversity may have been underestimated. The whole spike protein was spanned by vaccine-associated CD4 TCRs, and dominant responses were seen in regions 160-218 and 743-854. Conclusions about previously exposed vaccinees are limited because only a handful of AZD1222 recipients were SARS-CoV-2 seropositive at baseline. In the small 56-69-year group, the increase in depth fell short of significance, most likely because of low power. After two AZD1222 doses, both the breadth and the depth of spike-specific TCRs were significantly higher than at day 0 and than in MenACWY recipients. Nearly half of unique spike-specific TCRs reportedly recognized epitopes outside regions mutated in the B.1.351 and B.1.1.7 variants.

The sequenced sample was peripheral blood, obtained 28 days after the second AZD1222 dose. The rearranged segments are TRBV6-1 and TRBJ2-1; 5 matching bases give a weak D call of TRBD2. This clonotype was sampled from an adult who received the AZD1222 COVID-19 vaccine. The DNA is TGTGCCAGCAGTTTCCTTTACGAGGGCGAGCAGTTCTTC. This yields the protein CASSFLYEGEQFF.